A single sample gave rise to the 27 T cell receptor beta chains below, sequenced in a study of metastatic and nonmetastatic thyroid tumors. Ahead of thyroid surgery, no patient had received treatment of any kind. TCRdb ran MiXCR on the PCR reads. The data contain about 32,000 clones, roughly 25% of them seen just once; the ten biggest clones take up 9.2%. Specimen: blood. Receptors originate from a female donor with papillary thyroid cancer or a benign thyroid nodule (not recorded which). Some clones in this sample may be carry-over from other donors' samples.

This clone was seen at least ten times. This chain links TRBV20-1 with TRBJ1-4; no clear D gene. The germline gives CDR1 DFQATT, CDR2 SNEGSKA (reference sequence). The CDR3 extends over 11 amino acids. The ends were cut back, 0 bases at V and 12 bases at J, with 8 bases in the middle. CDR3 protein: CSARDKGELFF. The CDR3 nucleotides are TGCAGTGCTAGAGATAAGGGTGAACTGTTTTTT.

The table lists this clone with many counts. The rearrangement links TRBV5-6 to TRBJ1-3; D perhaps matches TRBD1 (5 bases). CDR1 SGHDT and CDR2 YYEEEE come from the germline V gene. Trimming left V 0 bases short and J 2 bases short, with 9 bases between. The CDR3 is made up of 15 amino acids. CDR3 loop: CASSLGQTTGNTIYF. CDR3 DNA sequence: TGTGCCAGCAGCTTGGGACAGACAACTGGAAACACCATATATTTT.

The CDR3: CASSLGAHNKNYGYTF. CDR3 coding DNA: TGTGCCAGCAGCTTGGGGGCCCATAACAAAAACTATGGCTACACCTTC. The rearrangement uses TRBV13 and TRBJ1-2, with a possible D match to TRBD1 (6 bases). Looked up from germline, CDR1 is PRHDT and CDR2 is FYEKMQ (reference sequence). This CDR3 is built from 16 residues. The V end was cut by 3 bases, the J end by 2 bases, with 16 bases between.

This clone was seen at least ten times. This chain's CDR3 is CAWSNRGRAFF. In DNA, the CDR3 is TGTGCCTGGAGTAACAGGGGCCGAGCTTTCTTT. The chain has TRBV30 and TRBJ1-1, with TRBD1 matching 7 bases. The CDR3 covers 11 residues. V lost 2 bases and J lost 10; bases outside the gene matches: 4. In germline, CDR1 is GTSNPN, CDR2 SVGIG (reference sequence).

In its sample, this clone was seen many times. The V gene is TRBV2, the J gene TRBJ2-1; possibly TRBD1 for D (6 bases). This CDR3 spans 14 amino acids. Germline loops: CDR1 SNHLY, CDR2 FYNNEI. The V and J ends lost 3 bases and 2 bases respectively, with 8 bases between them. The CDR3 sequence is CASSEGATYNEQFF. Written as DNA, the CDR3 is TGTGCCAGCAGTGAGGGGGCCACCTACAATGAGCAGTTCTTC.

The table lists this clone with many counts. The chain uses TRBV12-3 or TRBV12-4 and TRBJ1-5; D is perhaps TRBD1 (5 bases). V lost 4 bases and J 4 bases, leaving 14 bases between the germline ends. The CDR3 spans 15 residues. The CDR3 bases are TGTGCCAGCAGTTACAGTGGGGGTCGGAATCAGCCCCAGCATTTT. It is translated as CASSYSGGRNQPQHF.

This clone has a count of ten or more. This sample also contains other DNA sequences that code for the same CDR3. The V gene is TRBV29-1, the J gene TRBJ1-1; possible D gene TRBD1, 6 bases. The germline V and J ends were trimmed by 7 bases and 6 bases, with 12 bases remaining between them. This CDR3 comprises 11 residues. Germline CDR1 and CDR2: SQVTM and ANQGSEA. The CDR3 sequence is CSAAGVSEAFF. The DNA for the CDR3 is TGCAGCGCCGCAGGGGTGTCTGAAGCTTTCTTT.

This clone showed up many times. The V and J genes are TRBV28 and TRBJ1-2, with D perhaps matching TRBD1 (6 bases). CDR1 and CDR2 from the germline V gene are MDHEN and SYDVKM. The CDR3 totals 14 residues. Trimming took off 5 bases at V and 8 bases at J, with 18 bases between the two ends. As DNA, the CDR3 is TGTGCCAGCAGTACACCACCCCGGGGGCGGGGCTACACCTTC. It specifies CASSTPPRGRGYTF.

The V gene is TRBV10-2, the J gene TRBJ2-7; 7 bases are a match to TRBD2. CDR3 length equals 17 residues. V shed 2 bases, J shed 0 bases, and the junction held 10 bases outside the gene matches. Germline CDR1 reads WSHSY; CDR2 reads SAAADI. The CDR3 DNA reads TGCGCCAGCAGTGAGGAAGGGATCGGGACTAACTCCTACGAGCAGTACTTC. This sequence encodes CASSEEGIGTNSYEQYF.

V and J are TRBV19 and TRBJ1-4; D call uncertain. Germline lookup yields CDR1 LNHDA and CDR2 SQIVND (reference sequence). CDR3 length equals 13 residues. Trimming cost V 5 bases and J 8 bases, with 12 bases left between them. CDR3 residues: CASSSTSVEKLFF. Here the CDR3 DNA reads TGTGCCAGTAGTTCCACCTCGGTAGAAAAACTGTTTTTT.

CDR3 amino acids: CASTEKLFF. The CDR3, as DNA: TGCGCCAGCACAGAAAAACTGTTTTTT. The chain carries TRBV5-1 and TRBJ1-4; D remains unclear. CDR1 and CDR2 (germline): SGHRS, YFSETQ. The CDR3 is 9 residues long. V was pared by 6 bases and J by 8 bases, with 2 bases between.

This clone was seen at least ten times. The chain is built from TRBV4-2 and TRBJ2-7; 8 bases fit TRBD2. The CDR3 has 17 amino acids. Germline V gene data show CDR1 as LGHNA and CDR2 as YNFKEQ. The V and J ends lost 0 bases and 3 bases, in that order; junction bases with no gene match: 10. The CDR3 nucleotides are TGTGCCAGCAGCCAAGAAGGGGGGCTAGCGGGCCGCTACGAGCAGTACTTC. As protein: CASSQEGGLAGRYEQYF.

In its sample, this clone ranks as medium-sized. The chain is built from TRBV5-1 and TRBJ2-7, with D tentatively TRBD1 (6 bases). This CDR3 has 14 amino acids. V was pared by 5 bases and J by 1 base, with 13 bases between. Germline V lookup: CDR1 SGHRS, CDR2 YFSETQ. This CDR3 is CASSFSGVSYEQYF. The CDR3 DNA reads as TGCGCCAGCAGTTTTTCAGGGGTGTCCTACGAGCAGTACTTC.

The gene calls are TRBV27 and TRBJ1-2, with D tentatively TRBD1 (6 bases). The V gene's germline CDR1 is MNHEY and CDR2 SMNVEV (reference sequence). V was pared by 5 bases and J by 7 bases, with 20 bases between. This CDR3 region has 15 residues. For the CDR3, the DNA is TGTGCCAGCAGTCCTAGAGGCAGGGGAGGCTCTGGCTACACCTTC. Its protein product is CASSPRGRGGSGYTF.

This clone was found many times. The genes are TRBV9 and TRBJ2-7; a weak D match, TRBD1 (6 bases). The V end was cut by 4 bases, the J end by 2 bases, with 13 bases between. This CDR3 spans 14 amino acids. CDR1 is SGDLS and CDR2 is YYNGEE in the germline V gene. The CDR3 protein is CASSTGQSTYEQYF. The CDR3 nucleotides are TGTGCCAGCAGCACTGGACAGAGTACCTACGAGCAGTACTTC. Full variable domain (remainder filled in from reference TRBV9 and TRBJ2-7): DSGVTQTPKHLITATGQRVTLRCSPRSGDLSVYWYQQSLDQGLQFLIQYYNGEERAKGNILERFSAQQFPDLHSELNLSSLELGDSALYFCASSTGQSTYEQYFGPGTRLTVT.

V gene TRBV5-1 combines with J gene TRBJ2-1, with 11 bases lining up with TRBD2. This CDR3 region has 18 residues. Germline-derived CDR1 and CDR2 are SGHRS and YFSETQ. The V and J ends lost 0 bases and 5 bases, in that order; junction bases with no gene match: 10. CDR3 nucleotides: TGCGCCAGCAGCTTGGTGACTAGCGGGACGCCAGGGGACAATGAGCAGTTCTTC. Translating it yields CASSLVTSGTPGDNEQFF.

The CDR3 DNA reads TGTGCCAGCAGCCCCCTCGAGGGCCAAGTTAGGGACGAGCAGTACTTC. It translates to CASSPLEGQVRDEQYF. V usage is TRBV9 and J usage is TRBJ2-7; TRBD2 might be the D (5 bases). The germline V gene has CDR1 SGDLS and CDR2 YYNGEE. V was pared by 4 bases and J by 5 bases, with 22 bases between. There are 16 residues in the CDR3.

About this clone: This sequence may be a read error, since a much larger clone differs from it by one base. The gene calls are TRBV20-1 and TRBJ2-5; a possible D gene is TRBD2 (6 bases). The CDR3 is made up of 15 amino acids. Germline values: CDR1 DFQATT, CDR2 SNEGSKA (reference sequence). The germline V and J ends were trimmed by 0 bases and 4 bases, with 15 bases remaining between them. CDR3 region: CSARDTGDLPETQYF. For the CDR3, the DNA is TGCAGTGCTAGAGATACGGGAGATTTGCCAGAGACCCAGTACTTC.

Sample share makes this clone medium-sized. This chain connects TRBV6-1 to TRBJ2-3; 9 bases are shared with TRBD1. The V gene end was trimmed by 5 bases and the J gene end by 6 bases; junction bases not matched to a gene: 9. Germline CDR1 MNHNS, CDR2 SASEGT. This CDR3 has 15 residues. CDR3 loop: CASSTDRGGWDTQYF. The CDR3, as DNA: TGTGCCAGCAGTACGGACAGGGGAGGCTGGGATACGCAGTATTTT.

This clone was counted many times. The CDR3 DNA reads TGCGCCAGCACCAGACCGGGACAGGGGATTAATTCACCCCTCCACTTT. This sequence encodes CASTRPGQGINSPLHF. The rearrangement joins TRBV10-1 to TRBJ1-6; 10 positions agree with TRBD1. J lost 6 bases, V lost 7 bases, and 9 bases had no gene match. The CDR3 sequence is 16 residues long. Germline V gives CDR1 WNHNN, CDR2 SYGVQD (reference sequence).

This clone was recorded many times. V usage is TRBV12-3 or TRBV12-4 and J usage is TRBJ2-2, with 7 bases lining up with TRBD2. V trimming: 3 bases; J trimming: 4 bases; junction bases outside the gene matches: 5. There are 15 residues in the CDR3. CDR3 sequence: CASSLAGVATGELFF. The CDR3 region has the DNA TGTGCCAGCAGTTTGGCGGGAGTGGCCACCGGGGAGCTGTTTTTT.

J is TRBJ1-3 and V is TRBV7-8, with unresolved D. CDR1 and CDR2 (germline): SGHVS, FQNEAQ. With 5 bases removed from V and 7 bases from J, the gap between germline ends came to 12 bases. The CDR3 loop spans 13 amino acids. CDR3: CASSPYSGNTIYF. CDR3 DNA: TGTGCCAGCAGCCCGTACTCCGGGAACACCATATATTTT. Full variable domain (outside the CDR3, taken from reference TRBV7-8 and TRBJ1-3): GAGVSQSPRYKVAKRGQDVALRCDPISGHVSLFWYQQALGQGPEFLTYFQNEAQLDKSGLPSDRFFAERPEGSVSTLKIQRTQQEDSAVYLCASSPYSGNTIYFGEGSWLTVV.

This clone was picked up many times. V usage is TRBV7-2 and J usage is TRBJ1-2; D is undetermined. Germline V lookup: CDR1 SGHTA, CDR2 FQGNSA. The CDR3 length is 13 residues. Trimming stripped 1 base from V and 7 bases from J, with 10 bases between. CDR3 nucleotides: TGTGCCAGCAGCTTAGATGGCTCTGGTGGCTACACCTTC. It encodes CASSLDGSGGYTF.

By its share, this clone is medium-sized. The rearrangement uses TRBV6-5 and TRBJ2-1, with a possible D match to TRBD2 (5 bases). The CDR3 runs 16 residues. V was pared by 0 bases and J by 2 bases, with 11 bases between. The germline V gene encodes CDR1 MNHEY and CDR2 SVGAGI. DNA of the CDR3: TGTGCCAGCAGTTACTCGTCCTTTAGCGCCTACAATGAGCAGTTCTTC. Its protein product is CASSYSSFSAYNEQFF.

As regards this clone: This may stem from a read error, because a much larger clone lies one nucleotide away. The chain has TRBV14 and TRBJ1-1, with D perhaps matching TRBD1 (5 bases). The CDR3 sequence is 13 residues long. Germline V gives CDR1 SGHDN, CDR2 FVKESK. The CDR3 DNA is TGTGCCGGCAGCCGGGGGGGAGCTGGTGAAGCTTTCTTT. It specifies CAGSRGGAGEAFF.

The chain recombines TRBV4-3 with TRBJ2-2, with TRBD2 matching over 7 bases. The CDR3 has 16 amino acids. The V gene end was trimmed by 0 bases and the J gene end by 5 bases; junction bases not matched to a gene: 6. Germline values: CDR1 LGHNA, CDR2 YSLEER. As DNA, the CDR3 is TGCGCCAGCAGCCAAGATTCCAGCGGGATGACCGGGGAGCTGTTTTTT. This sequence encodes CASSQDSSGMTGELFF.

The chain recombines TRBV6-6 with TRBJ2-3, with D perhaps matching TRBD2 (6 bases). Per germline, CDR1 MNHNY and CDR2 SVGAGI (reference sequence). The CDR3 length is 17 residues. The V gene lost 2 bases and the J gene lost 0 bases, with 15 bases spanning the gap. The CDR3 sequence is CASSYGGVDSSTDTQYF. The CDR3 DNA reads TGTGCCAGCAGTTACGGAGGGGTCGACAGTAGCACAGATACGCAGTATTTT.